The 6 T cell receptor beta chains given below trace back to one sample, sequenced in a study of shared clonotypes between healthy human individuals. Here immunoSEQ multiplex PCR was the method, and the copy in TCRdb shows in-frame clones only, minus some. This table has about 1.1 million clones, 77% appearing once. Sequenced: memory CD4+ T cells from PBMCs. Subset given: CD45RA-negative fraction. Receptors were obtained from a man aged 18 to 29 in good health. Some clones in this sample may be carry-over from other donors' samples.

This clone showed up just a few times. CDR3 nucleotide sequence: TGCGCCAGCAGCCCGGGAGGACAGAACCTCGCGAACACCATATATTTT. It yields the protein CASSPGGQNLANTIYF. This chain uses TRBV5-1 with TRBJ1-3, with a weak D call TRBD1 (6 bases). V was clipped by 4 bases and J by 7 bases, with 21 bases between them. Looked up from germline, CDR1 is SGHRS and CDR2 is YFSETQ. The CDR3 spans 16 residues.

In regard to this clone: At the DNA level, this CDR3 is encoded by other sequences in the same sample as well. The J gene is TRBJ2-7, the V gene TRBV5-1; no definite D call. CDR1 and CDR2 (germline): SGHRS, YFSETQ. The V and J ends lost 0 bases and 1 base respectively, with 5 bases between them. This CDR3 is 13 amino acids long. CDR3 in amino acids: CASSLEVSYEQYF. The CDR3 region has the DNA TGCGCCAGCAGCTTGGAGGTTTCCTACGAGCAGTACTTC.

With regard to this clone: A far larger clone is one nucleotide away, so this likely arose from a read error. The chain employs TRBV7-9 and TRBJ1-3; D not resolved. CDR1 and CDR2 from the germline V gene are SEHNR and FQNEAQ (reference sequence). The V end lost 5 bases, the J end lost 3 bases, and 8 bases lay between the germline ends. The CDR3 consists of 13 residues. The CDR3 loop is CASSPGLGNTIYF. The CDR3 DNA follows: TGTGCCAGCAGCCCCGGGCTTGGAAACACCATATATTTT.

The chain joins TRBV23-1 to TRBJ2-5; a possible D gene is TRBD1 (6 bases). TRBV23-1 belongs to the ORF category, with a function that is uncertain. The CDR3 covers 15 residues. V dropped 2 bases and J dropped 1 base, with 11 bases sitting between them. The CDR3 DNA follows: TGCGCCAGCAGTCAAACCCGGGACATCCAAGAGACCCAGTACTTC. Its protein product is CASSQTRDIQETQYF.

V and J are TRBV9 and TRBJ2-7, with unresolved D. V lost 3 bases to trimming and J lost 3 bases, with 13 bases between them. Per germline, CDR1 SGDLS and CDR2 YYNGEE. This CDR3 has 14 residues. The CDR3 DNA reads as TGTGCCAGCAGCGAGGGCCTCAACTACTACGAGCAGTACTTC. Translated, it gives CASSEGLNYYEQYF.

This clone was counted ten times or more. The chain joins TRBV28 to TRBJ2-6; D remains unclear. This CDR3 region has 13 residues. V shed 3 bases and J shed 4 bases, with 4 bases lying between them. Germline loops: CDR1 MDHEN, CDR2 SYDVKM. The CDR3: CASSFVGANVLTF. CDR3 DNA: TGTGCCAGCAGTTTTGTCGGGGCCAACGTCCTGACTTTC.